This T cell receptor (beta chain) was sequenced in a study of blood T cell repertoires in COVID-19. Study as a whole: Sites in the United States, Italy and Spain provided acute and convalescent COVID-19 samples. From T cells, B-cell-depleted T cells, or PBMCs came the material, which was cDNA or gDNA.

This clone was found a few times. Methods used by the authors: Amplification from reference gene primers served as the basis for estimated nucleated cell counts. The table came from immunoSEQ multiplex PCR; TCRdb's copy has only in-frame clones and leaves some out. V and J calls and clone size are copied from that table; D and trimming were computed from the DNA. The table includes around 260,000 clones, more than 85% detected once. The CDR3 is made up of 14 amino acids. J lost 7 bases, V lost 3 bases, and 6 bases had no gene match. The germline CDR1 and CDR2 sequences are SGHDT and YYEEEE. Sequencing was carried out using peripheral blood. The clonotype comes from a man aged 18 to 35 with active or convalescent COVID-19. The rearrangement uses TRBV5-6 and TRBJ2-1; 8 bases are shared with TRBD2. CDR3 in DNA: TGTGCCAGCAGCTCGCCACTAGCGGTTAATGAGCAGTTCTTC. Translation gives CASSSPLAVNEQFF.